A selection of T cell receptor beta chains follows, all from one sample in a study of vaccination and CD4 T cells after COVID-19. TCRdb processed the PCR reads anew with MiXCR; each CDR3 protein has one entry. This table holds 15,000 or so distinct CDR3 sequences, roughly 59% found once. No cognate antigen is known for these TCRs. Sequenced sample: CD4+ T cells from blood, cultured in vitro. The receptor set was obtained from a human donor who had recovered from COVID-19. The CDR3 runs from the conserved cysteine through the conserved F or W. D genes are given only for firm matches. Clone size is not always given. Where it is, it says once, few, many or a class for expanded clones.

CDR3 protein	CDR3 DNA	V gene	D gene	J gene	clone size
CASSFRTGGNQPQHF	TGTGCCAGCAGTTTCAGGACAGGGGGCAATCAGCCCCAGCATTTT	TRBV12-3/TRBV12-4	TRBD1	TRBJ1-5	-
CASNVDSNQPQHF	TGTGCCAGCAACGTAGATAGCAATCAGCCCCAGCATTTT	TRBV6-2/TRBV6-3	-	TRBJ1-5	few
CSARDWGQGGGYTF	TGCAGTGCTAGAGATTGGGGACAGGGAGGGGGCTACACCTTC	TRBV20-1	TRBD1	TRBJ1-2	-
CASRLDGNQPQHF	TGTGCCAGCAGACTCGACGGGAATCAGCCCCAGCATTTT	TRBV6-1	-	TRBJ1-5	-
CASSEGEATEAFF	TGTGCCAGCAGTGAGGGGGAGGCCACTGAAGCTTTCTTT	TRBV6-4	-	TRBJ1-1	once
CASSVQGVGTEAFF	TGTGCCAGCAGTGTTCAAGGGGTGGGCACTGAAGCTTTCTTT	TRBV2	-	TRBJ1-1	-
CASSRDTAKAFF	TGTGCCAGCAGCCGGGACACGGCGAAGGCTTTCTTT	TRBV5-4	-	TRBJ1-1	-
CASRPTGTRGETQYF	TGTGCCAGCAGGCCGACAGGGACTAGGGGAGAGACCCAGTACTTC	TRBV6-1	-	TRBJ2-5	-
CASSLEGQTGYTF	TGTGCCAGCAGCTTAGAGGGACAGACGGGCTACACCTTC	TRBV7-9	TRBD1	TRBJ1-2	few
CASYTRRQKHYEQYF	TGTGCCAGCTATACCCGCAGACAGAAACACTACGAGCAGTACTTC	TRBV6-1	-	TRBJ2-7	once
CASSFGLYYGYTF	TGTGCCAGCAGCTTTGGGTTGTACTATGGCTACACCTTC	TRBV7-9	-	TRBJ1-2	-
CSASSGLAGQETQYF	TGCAGTGCTAGCTCCGGACTAGCGGGACAAGAGACCCAGTACTTC	TRBV20-1	TRBD2	TRBJ2-5	-
CASSYVSLGTSGYNEQFF	TGTGCCAGCAGTTACGTGAGTCTGGGGACTAGCGGCTACAATGAGCAGTTCTTC	TRBV6-5	TRBD2	TRBJ2-1	-
CASSYGDRGDRYTF	TGTGCCAGCAGTTACGGGGACAGGGGAGATCGCTACACCTTC	TRBV6-2/TRBV6-3	TRBD1	TRBJ1-2	once
CASSVAGNEQFF	TGTGCCAGCAGTGTCGCGGGGAATGAGCAGTTCTTC	TRBV2	-	TRBJ2-1	-
CASIEGQASYGYTF	TGTGCCAGCATCGAGGGACAGGCCTCGTATGGCTACACCTTC	TRBV6-2/TRBV6-3	TRBD1	TRBJ1-2	-
CASSDTGAGYGYTF	TGTGCCAGCAGTGATACGGGTGCGGGATATGGCTACACCTTC	TRBV27	-	TRBJ1-2	-
CASSTGTGNHEQFF	TGTGCCAGCAGCACCGGGACAGGGAATCATGAGCAGTTCTTC	TRBV2	TRBD1	TRBJ2-1	-
CASSLGQGGGPQHF	TGTGCCAGCAGTTTAGGGCAGGGGGGAGGGCCCCAGCATTTT	TRBV12-3/TRBV12-4	TRBD1	TRBJ1-5	-
CASSESVDSPLHF	TGCGCCAGCAGTGAGTCAGTGGATTCACCCCTCCACTTT	TRBV10-1	-	TRBJ1-6	few
CATSRDPARDTQYF	TGTGCCACCAGCAGAGATCCGGCTAGGGATACGCAGTATTTT	TRBV15	-	TRBJ2-3	few
CASSRGHLNTEAFF	TGTGCCAGCAGTCGGGGACACTTGAACACTGAAGCTTTCTTT	TRBV6-1	-	TRBJ1-1	few
CASSSRTGAGTEAFF	TGCGCCAGCAGCTCCCGAACAGGGGCGGGCACTGAAGCTTTCTTT	TRBV5-1	TRBD1	TRBJ1-1	few
CASSVGTSRNEQFF	TGTGCCAGCAGCGTAGGGACTAGCAGGAATGAGCAGTTCTTC	TRBV9	TRBD2	TRBJ2-1	-
CASRPHRDDYSNQPQHF	TGTGCCAGCAGACCACACCGGGACGATTATAGCAATCAGCCCCAGCATTTT	TRBV6-2/TRBV6-3	-	TRBJ1-5	large
CASSRVGLNNQPQHF	TGTGCCAGCAGCCGAGTGGGACTGAACAATCAGCCCCAGCATTTT	TRBV27	-	TRBJ1-5	-
CATSDLDRGYTDTQYF	TGTGCCACCAGTGATTTAGACCGGGGGTACACAGATACGCAGTATTTT	TRBV24-1	-	TRBJ2-3	-
CASSPRTSIDTQYF	TGTGCCAGCTCACCACGGACTAGCATTGATACGCAGTATTTT	TRBV18	TRBD2	TRBJ2-3	-
CAISERIRGTYEQYF	TGTGCCATCAGTGAAAGGATCAGGGGCACCTACGAGCAGTACTTC	TRBV10-3	-	TRBJ2-7	-
CASSGTPGNTIYF	TGTGCCAGCAGTGGGACGCCTGGAAACACCATATATTTT	TRBV28	-	TRBJ1-3	-
CASSLGTASTDTQYF	TGTGCCAGCAGTCTCGGGACTGCGAGCACAGATACGCAGTATTTT	TRBV6-1	-	TRBJ2-3	once
CASSPQQGAGSYNEQFF	TGTGCCAGCTCACCTCAGCAGGGAGCGGGCTCCTACAATGAGCAGTTCTTC	TRBV18	-	TRBJ2-1	few
CASSYEGGTEAFF	TGTGCCAGCAGTTACGAGGGGGGTACTGAAGCTTTCTTT	TRBV6-5	-	TRBJ1-1	-
CASSFGGEDTQYF	TGTGCCAGCAGCTTCGGGGGGGAGGATACGCAGTATTTT	TRBV7-3	TRBD2	TRBJ2-3	-
CASSRRDIGNTIYF	TGTGCCAGCAGTCGCCGGGACATTGGAAACACCATATATTTT	TRBV6-1	-	TRBJ1-3	-
CASSQQGRNQPQHF	TGTGCCAGCAGCCAACAGGGCCGGAATCAGCCCCAGCATTTT	TRBV6-1	-	TRBJ1-5	-
CASSLQGDGYTF	TGTGCCAGCAGTCTACAGGGGGATGGCTACACCTTC	TRBV6-1	TRBD1	TRBJ1-2	-
CASSYEGQTYGYTF	TGTGCCAGCAGTTATGAGGGACAGACATATGGCTACACCTTC	TRBV6-5	TRBD1	TRBJ1-2	-
CASSQHRDRGSDTQYF	TGTGCCAGCAGCCAACACCGGGACAGGGGGTCAGATACGCAGTATTTT	TRBV6-1	TRBD1	TRBJ2-3	few
CASSITPGGGTGELFF	TGTGCCAGCAGTATCACCCCCGGGGGAGGCACCGGGGAGCTGTTTTTT	TRBV27	-	TRBJ2-2	few
CASSLGTVPYEQYF	TGTGCCAGCAGTTTGGGGACAGTACCCTACGAGCAGTACTTC	TRBV28	TRBD1	TRBJ2-7	-